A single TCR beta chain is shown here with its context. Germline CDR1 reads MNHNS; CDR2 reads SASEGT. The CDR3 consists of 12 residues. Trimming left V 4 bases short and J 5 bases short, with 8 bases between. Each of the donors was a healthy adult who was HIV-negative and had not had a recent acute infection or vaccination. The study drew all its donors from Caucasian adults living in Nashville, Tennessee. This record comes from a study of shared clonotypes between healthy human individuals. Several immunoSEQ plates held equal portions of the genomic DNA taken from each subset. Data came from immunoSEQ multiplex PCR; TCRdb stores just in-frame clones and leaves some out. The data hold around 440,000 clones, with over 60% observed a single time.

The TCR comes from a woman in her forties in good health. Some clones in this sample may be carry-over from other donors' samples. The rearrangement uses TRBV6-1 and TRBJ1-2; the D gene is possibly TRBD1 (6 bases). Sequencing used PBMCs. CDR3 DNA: TGTGCCAGCAGTGCCACAGGGTATGGCTACACCTTC. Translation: CASSATGYGYTF.